This T cell receptor (beta chain) originates from a study of spatial heterogeneity in lung cancer. TCRdb re-derived calls from the 5' RACE reads in MiXCR, one entry per CDR3 protein. The repertoire has roughly 99,000 distinct CDR3 sequences, around 19% of them found once; the top ten carry roughly a fifth. Sample time point: blood at routine non-recurrence follow-up after resection. This clonotype was seen only a few times. This sequence was found in a male donor with early-stage non-small cell lung cancer. The source was PBMCs, collected at follow-up.

In DNA, the CDR3 is TGTGCCAGCAGTCGGACAGGGAAGATGAACACTGAAGCTTTCTTT. This codes for CASSRTGKMNTEAFF. The chain couples TRBV6-6 to TRBJ1-1; 8 bases agree with TRBD1. Germline V gives CDR1 MNHNY, CDR2 SVGAGI (reference sequence). J was trimmed by 0 bases and V by 5 bases; bases with no gene match: 5. CDR3 length: 15 amino acids.